This TCR beta chain was observed in a study of cytomegalovirus exposure and HLA in healthy donors. About the study: Drawn from HLA-typed donors, tens of millions of unique TCRs were held in an early data release. Study-wide findings and caveats: Later work found that TCR association rates differed between HLA loci; DRB1 had the most and HLA-C the fewest. Sequencing artifact likely explains a cluster of highly shared sequence variants. CMV serostatus stood as the only immune exposure information on hand.

This CDR3 contains 14 residues. Trimming took off 6 bases at V and 3 bases at J, with 15 bases between the two ends. Germline CDR1 reads MDHEN; CDR2 reads SYDVKM. This clone has only a few counts. Its antigen is not identified. The PCR was carried out with 60 Vbeta primers and 13 Jbeta primers. Profiled with immunoSEQ multiplex PCR; TCRdb holds only in-frame clones, not every one. The table has about 86,000 clones, roughly 80% seen once. The clonotype originates from a middle-aged woman in good health and CMV-seropositive. The rearrangement joins TRBV28 to TRBJ2-7; a possible D gene is TRBD1 (6 bases). Sequencing used PBMCs. The CDR3 is CASSSPGQYYEQYF. The CDR3, as DNA: TGTGCCAGCAGCTCCCCCGGACAGTACTACGAGCAGTACTTC.